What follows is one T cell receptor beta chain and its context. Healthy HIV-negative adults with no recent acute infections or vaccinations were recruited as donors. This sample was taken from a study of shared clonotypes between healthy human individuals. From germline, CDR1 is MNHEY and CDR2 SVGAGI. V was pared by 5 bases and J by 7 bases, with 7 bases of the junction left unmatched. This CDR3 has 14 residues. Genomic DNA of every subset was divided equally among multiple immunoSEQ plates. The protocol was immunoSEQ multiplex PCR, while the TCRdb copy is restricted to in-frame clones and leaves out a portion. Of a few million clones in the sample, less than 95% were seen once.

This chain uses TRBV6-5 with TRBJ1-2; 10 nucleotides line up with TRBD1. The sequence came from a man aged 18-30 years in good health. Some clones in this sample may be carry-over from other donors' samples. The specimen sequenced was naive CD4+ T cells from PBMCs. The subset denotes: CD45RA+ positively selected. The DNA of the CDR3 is TGTGCCAGCAGTCCGGGACAGGGGTTCAGTGGCTACACCTTC. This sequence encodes CASSPGQGFSGYTF.